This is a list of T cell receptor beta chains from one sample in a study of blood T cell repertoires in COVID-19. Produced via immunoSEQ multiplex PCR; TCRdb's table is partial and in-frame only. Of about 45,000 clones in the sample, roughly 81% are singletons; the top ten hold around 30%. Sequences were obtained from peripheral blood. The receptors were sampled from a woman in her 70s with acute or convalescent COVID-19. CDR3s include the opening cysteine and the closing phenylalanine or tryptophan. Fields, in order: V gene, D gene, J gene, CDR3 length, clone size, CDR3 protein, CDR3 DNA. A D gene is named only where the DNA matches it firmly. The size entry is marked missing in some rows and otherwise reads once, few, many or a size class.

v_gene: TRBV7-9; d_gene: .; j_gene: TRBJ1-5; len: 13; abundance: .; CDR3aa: CASSHNSNQPQHF; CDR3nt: TGTGCCAGCAGCCACAATAGCAATCAGCCCCAGCATTTT
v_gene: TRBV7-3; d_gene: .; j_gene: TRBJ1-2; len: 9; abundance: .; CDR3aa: CASLNGHTF; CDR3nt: TGTGCCAGCCTAAATGGGCACACCTTC
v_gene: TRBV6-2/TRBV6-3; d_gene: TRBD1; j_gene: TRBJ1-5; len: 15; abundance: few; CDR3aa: CASSRRQGLNQPQHF; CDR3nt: TGTGCCAGCAGTAGAAGACAGGGGCTTAATCAGCCCCAGCATTTT
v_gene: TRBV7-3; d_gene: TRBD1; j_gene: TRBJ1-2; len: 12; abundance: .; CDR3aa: CASSSDRVGFTF; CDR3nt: TGTGCCAGCAGCTCCGACAGGGTAGGCTTCACCTTC
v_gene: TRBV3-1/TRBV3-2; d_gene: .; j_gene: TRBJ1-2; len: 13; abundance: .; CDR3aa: CASSQGRIYGYTF; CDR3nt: TGTGCCAGCAGCCAAGGGAGGATCTATGGCTACACCTTC
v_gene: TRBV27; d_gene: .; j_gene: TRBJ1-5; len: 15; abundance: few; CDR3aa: CASREGLISNQPQHF; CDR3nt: TGTGCCAGCAGAGAAGGACTCATAAGCAATCAGCCCCAGCATTTT
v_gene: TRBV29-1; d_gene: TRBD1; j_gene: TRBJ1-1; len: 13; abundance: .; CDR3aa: CSVGRGDRGEAFF; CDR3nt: TGCAGCGTTGGGAGGGGGGACAGGGGTGAAGCTTTCTTT
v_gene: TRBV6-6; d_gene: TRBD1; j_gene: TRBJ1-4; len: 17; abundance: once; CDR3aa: CASSPWTGGATNEKLFF; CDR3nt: TGTGCCAGCAGTCCATGGACAGGGGGAGCAACTAATGAAAAACTGTTTTTT
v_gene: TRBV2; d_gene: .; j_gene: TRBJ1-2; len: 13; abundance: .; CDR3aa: CASSVQVQSGYTF; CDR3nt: TGTGCCAGCAGTGTTCAGGTACAGAGTGGCTACACCTTC
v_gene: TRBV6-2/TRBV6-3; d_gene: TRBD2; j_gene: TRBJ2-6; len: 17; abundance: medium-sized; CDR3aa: CASSYAGRASGANVLTF; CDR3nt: TGTGCCAGCAGTTACGCCGGGAGGGCCTCTGGGGCCAACGTCCTGACTTTC
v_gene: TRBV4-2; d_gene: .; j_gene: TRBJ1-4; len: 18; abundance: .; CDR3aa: CASSQTQEVGRVGEKLFF; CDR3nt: TGTGCCAGCAGCCAAACGCAAGAGGTGGGCAGGGTAGGGGAAAAACTGTTTTTT